This paragraph reports one T cell receptor (beta chain). The sample originates from a study of OX40 agonist ivuxolimab in advanced cancers. Overall study context: Ivuxolimab is a fully human IgG2 antibody that activates OX40 (CD134). Patients with hepatocellular carcinoma, melanoma, renal cell or head and neck cancer made up the dose-escalation patients. Past anti-PD-1, anti-PD-L1 or anti-CTLA-4 therapy was accepted, and 40% had received some.

The table came from immunoSEQ multiplex PCR; TCRdb's copy has only in-frame clones and leaves some out. The data contain approximately 82,000 clones, 80% to 95% of them singletons. CDR3 length equals 15 residues. Germline CDR1 reads SEHNR; CDR2 reads FQNEAQ (reference sequence). Trimming cost V 5 bases and J 0 bases, with 13 bases left between them. The gene calls are TRBV7-9 and TRBJ1-1; no clear D. The sequences come from CD4+ or CD8+ T cells sorted from blood, collected in a trial of the OX40 agonist ivuxolimab. The origin of this receptor is an adult with an advanced solid tumor such as melanoma, head and neck, liver or kidney cancer. This CDR3 is CASSPGFDMNTEAFF. The CDR3 bases are TGTGCCAGCAGCCCCGGGTTTGACATGAACACTGAAGCTTTCTTT. The full variable domain, in which reference TRBV7-9 and TRBJ1-1 provide the parts outside the CDR3, is DTGVSQNPRHKITKRGQNVTFRCDPISEHNRLYWYRQTLGQGPEFLTYFQNEAQLEKSRLLSDRFSAERPKGSFSTLEIQRTEQGDSAMYLCASSPGFDMNTEAFFGQGTRLTVV.